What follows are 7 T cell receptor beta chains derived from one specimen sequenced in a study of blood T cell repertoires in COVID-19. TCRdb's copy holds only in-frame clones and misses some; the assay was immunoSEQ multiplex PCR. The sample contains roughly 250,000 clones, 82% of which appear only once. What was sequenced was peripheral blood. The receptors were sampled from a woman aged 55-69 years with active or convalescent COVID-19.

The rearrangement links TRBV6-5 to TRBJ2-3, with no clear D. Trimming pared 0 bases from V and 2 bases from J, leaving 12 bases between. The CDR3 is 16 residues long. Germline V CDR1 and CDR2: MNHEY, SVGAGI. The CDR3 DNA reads TGTGCCAGCAGTTACTCGGCGGCCACCTACACAGATACGCAGTATTTT. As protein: CASSYSAATYTDTQYF.

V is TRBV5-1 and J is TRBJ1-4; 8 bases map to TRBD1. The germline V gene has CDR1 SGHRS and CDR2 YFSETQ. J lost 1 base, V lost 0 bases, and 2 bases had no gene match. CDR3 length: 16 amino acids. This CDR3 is CASSLGTGLTNEKLFF. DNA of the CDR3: TGCGCCAGCAGCTTGGGGACAGGGTTAACTAATGAAAAACTGTTTTTT.

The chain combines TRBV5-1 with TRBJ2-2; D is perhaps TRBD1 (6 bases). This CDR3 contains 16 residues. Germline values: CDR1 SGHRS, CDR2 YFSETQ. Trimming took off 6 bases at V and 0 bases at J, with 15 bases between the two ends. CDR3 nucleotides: TGCGCCAGCAAGAGATCGACAGGACCGAACACCGGGGAGCTGTTTTTT. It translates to CASKRSTGPNTGELFF.

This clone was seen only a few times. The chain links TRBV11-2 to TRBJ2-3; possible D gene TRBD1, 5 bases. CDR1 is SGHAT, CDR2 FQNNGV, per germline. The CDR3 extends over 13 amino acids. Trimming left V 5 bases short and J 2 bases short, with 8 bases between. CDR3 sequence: CASSTGPTDTQYF. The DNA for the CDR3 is TGTGCCAGCAGCACAGGCCCCACAGATACGCAGTATTTT.

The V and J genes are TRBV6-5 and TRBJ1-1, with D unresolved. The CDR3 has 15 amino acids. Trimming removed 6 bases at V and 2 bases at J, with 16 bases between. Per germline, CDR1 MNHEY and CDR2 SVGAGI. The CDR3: CASSRSSVPNTEAFF. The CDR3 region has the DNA TGTGCCAGCAGCCGGTCGTCTGTCCCAAACACTGAAGCTTTCTTT.

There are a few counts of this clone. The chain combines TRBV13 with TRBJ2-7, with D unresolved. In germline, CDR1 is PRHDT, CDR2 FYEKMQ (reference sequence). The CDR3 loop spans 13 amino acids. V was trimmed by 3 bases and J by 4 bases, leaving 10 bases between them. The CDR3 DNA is TGTGCCAGCAGCTTGGCAGGTGCGTACGAGCAGTACTTC. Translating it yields CASSLAGAYEQYF.

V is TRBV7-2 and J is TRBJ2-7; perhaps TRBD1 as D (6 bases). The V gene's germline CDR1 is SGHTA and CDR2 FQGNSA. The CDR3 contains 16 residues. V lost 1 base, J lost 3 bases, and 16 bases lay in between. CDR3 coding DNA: TGTGCCAGCAGCTTAGTCTCAGCAGGGGATCTCTACGAGCAGTACTTC. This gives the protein CASSLVSAGDLYEQYF.